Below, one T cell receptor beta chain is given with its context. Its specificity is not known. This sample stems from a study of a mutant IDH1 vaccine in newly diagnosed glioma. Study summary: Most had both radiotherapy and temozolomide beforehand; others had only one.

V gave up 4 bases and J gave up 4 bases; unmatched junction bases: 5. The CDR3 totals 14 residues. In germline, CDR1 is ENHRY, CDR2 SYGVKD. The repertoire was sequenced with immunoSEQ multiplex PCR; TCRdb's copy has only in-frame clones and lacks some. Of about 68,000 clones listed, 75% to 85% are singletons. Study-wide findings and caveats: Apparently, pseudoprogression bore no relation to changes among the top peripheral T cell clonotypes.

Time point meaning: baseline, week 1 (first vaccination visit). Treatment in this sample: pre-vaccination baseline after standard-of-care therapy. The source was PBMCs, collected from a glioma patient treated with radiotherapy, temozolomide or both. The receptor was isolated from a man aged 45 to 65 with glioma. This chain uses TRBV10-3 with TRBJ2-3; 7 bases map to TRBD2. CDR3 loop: CAISGTSTADTQYF. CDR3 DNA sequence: TGTGCCATCAGTGGGACTAGTACCGCAGATACGCAGTATTTT.